A selection of T cell receptor beta chains follows, all from one sample in a study of OX40 agonist ivuxolimab in advanced cancers. The repertoire was sequenced with immunoSEQ multiplex PCR; TCRdb's copy has only in-frame clones and lacks some. The repertoire has around 92,000 clones, approximately 94% of them found once; the top ten carry 0.15% to 0.2%. Sequenced here: CD4+ or CD8+ T cells sorted from blood, sampled in a trial of the OX40 agonist ivuxolimab. Receptors originate from an adult with an advanced solid tumor such as melanoma, head and neck, liver or kidney cancer. Both conserved end residues are part of each CDR3. A D gene is named only where the DNA matches it firmly. The size entry is marked missing in some rows and otherwise reads once, few, many or a size class.

size | D | J | V | CDR3 | DNA
NA | NA | TRBJ2-2 | TRBV6-5 | CASSSTGELFF | TGTGCCAGCAGTTCGACCGGGGAGCTGTTTTTT
NA | TRBD1 | TRBJ2-1 | TRBV5-1 | CASAYRGPLTGNEQFF | TGCGCCAGCGCGTATAGGGGGCCCCTGACGGGGAATGAGCAGTTCTTC
NA | NA | TRBJ2-7 | TRBV5-4 | CASSLDGYEQYF | TGTGCCAGCAGCTTGGACGGCTACGAGCAGTACTTC
once | NA | TRBJ2-5 | TRBV5-1 | CASSLGGQGIYQETQYF | TGCGCCAGCAGCTTGGGAGGGCAGGGCATATACCAAGAGACCCAGTACTTC
NA | TRBD1 | TRBJ1-6 | TRBV19 | CASMEYRGMENSPLHF | TGTGCCAGTATGGAATACAGGGGGATGGAAAATTCACCCCTCCACTTT
NA | NA | TRBJ2-5 | TRBV6-6 | CASRGGETQYF | TGTGCCAGCCGTGGTGGAGAGACCCAGTACTTC
NA | NA | TRBJ1-2 | TRBV7-9 | CASSFPLTGPRGDYGYTF | TGTGCCAGCAGCTTCCCTCTGACAGGCCCGAGAGGGGACTATGGCTACACCTTC
NA | NA | TRBJ2-7 | TRBV6-5 | CASRTTGGPSYEQYF | TGTGCCAGCAGGACTACGGGGGGCCCTTCCTACGAGCAGTACTTC
NA | NA | TRBJ2-3 | TRBV13 | CASSFGRGSGTDTQYF | TGTGCCAGCAGCTTCGGGAGAGGGTCCGGGACAGATACGCAGTATTTT
NA | NA | TRBJ2-7 | TRBV19 | CASSPNPGLYEQYF | TGTGCCAGTAGTCCGAATCCGGGCCTTTACGAGCAGTACTTC
NA | NA | TRBJ1-6 | TRBV18 | CASSPENSPLHF | TGTGCCAGCTCGCCTGAGAATTCACCCCTCCACTTT
NA | NA | TRBJ2-7 | TRBV4-2 | CASSHADVAYEQYF | TGTGCCAGCAGCCATGCGGACGTCGCCTACGAGCAGTACTTC
NA | TRBD1 | TRBJ1-1 | TRBV6-5 | CASTPDRGWKAFF | TGTGCCAGCACCCCGGACAGGGGGTGGAAGGCTTTCTTT
NA | TRBD2 | TRBJ2-5 | TRBV29-1 | CSVDRVAGVEETQYF | TGCAGCGTTGATAGGGTAGCGGGAGTGGAAGAGACCCAGTACTTC
NA | TRBD2 | TRBJ2-1 | TRBV29-1 | CSVRRLAGGYNEQFF | TGCAGCGTTCGAAGACTAGCGGGAGGCTACAATGAGCAGTTCTTC
NA | TRBD2 | TRBJ2-3 | TRBV19 | CASSIGLAGGTDTQYF | TGTGCCAGTAGTATAGGACTAGCGGGGGGCACAGATACGCAGTATTTT
NA | NA | TRBJ1-5 | TRBV19 | CASSMGQAGNQPQHF | TGTGCCAGTAGTATGGGGCAAGCGGGCAATCAGCCCCAGCATTTT
NA | NA | TRBJ1-2 | TRBV6-5 | CASSSLPRGNNYGYTF | TGTGCCAGCAGTTCCCTTCCACGGGGGAACAACTATGGCTACACCTTC
NA | TRBD2 | TRBJ2-3 | TRBV11-1 | CASSLGLAVSTDTQYF | TGTGCCAGCAGCCTGGGACTAGCGGTTAGCACAGATACGCAGTATTTT
few | NA | TRBJ1-3 | TRBV6-6 | CASITESLGNTIYF | TGTGCCAGCATTACAGAGAGCTTAGGAAACACCATATATTTT
NA | TRBD1 | TRBJ1-1 | TRBV10-1 | CASSDRGPTEAFF | TGCGCCAGCAGTGATAGGGGGCCCACTGAAGCTTTCTTT
NA | NA | TRBJ2-7 | TRBV4-3 | CASSQGGQSSYEQYF | TGCGCCAGCAGCCAGGGCGGACAGAGCTCCTACGAGCAGTACTTC
NA | NA | TRBJ1-1 | TRBV6-6 | CASSRTVPGSTEAFF | TGTGCCAGCAGCCGGACAGTTCCAGGGTCCACTGAAGCTTTCTTT
NA | TRBD1 | TRBJ2-1 | TRBV6-5 | CASSYSPGQGAHEQFF | TGTGCCAGCAGTTACTCCCCGGGACAGGGGGCCCATGAGCAGTTCTTC
NA | NA | TRBJ1-1 | TRBV27 | CASSWRRALGEAFF | TGTGCCAGCAGTTGGCGACGGGCCTTAGGTGAAGCTTTCTTT
NA | NA | TRBJ2-2 | TRBV6-5 | CASSSYRATGELFF | TGTGCCAGCAGTTCCTACAGGGCCACCGGGGAGCTGTTTTTT
once | NA | TRBJ2-7 | TRBV7-2 | CASSHQGGSSYEQYF | TGTGCCAGCAGCCACCAGGGGGGGAGCTCCTACGAGCAGTACTTC
NA | NA | TRBJ1-3 | TRBV4-3 | CASSQSQAGNTIYF | TGCGCCAGCAGCCAATCCCAGGCGGGAAACACCATATATTTT
NA | NA | TRBJ1-6 | TRBV9 | CASSVGPGKWNSPLHF | TGTGCCAGCAGCGTAGGCCCGGGGAAATGGAATTCACCCCTCCACTTT
once | NA | TRBJ1-2 | TRBV5-6 | CASSSGTYGYTF | TGTGCCAGCAGCTCCGGGACCTATGGCTACACCTTC
NA | NA | TRBJ2-3 | TRBV5-1 | CASSLGGLPEDTQYF | TGCGCCAGCAGCCTCGGGGGGCTACCCGAGGATACGCAGTATTTT
NA | NA | TRBJ1-4 | TRBV18 | CASSQETRAGEKLFF | TGTGCCAGCTCACAGGAGACAAGGGCCGGTGAAAAACTGTTTTTT
NA | NA | TRBJ2-5 | TRBV7-8 | CASSLELPETQYF | TGTGCCAGCAGCTTAGAGCTTCCAGAGACCCAGTACTTC
NA | TRBD1 | TRBJ1-5 | TRBV5-6 | CASSRDRGLVQPQHF | TGTGCCAGCAGCAGGGACAGGGGGCTTGTTCAGCCCCAGCATTTT
NA | TRBD2 | TRBJ2-7 | TRBV6-6 | CASSYSARAGDYEQYF | TGTGCCAGCAGTTACTCGGCGCGGGCGGGGGACTACGAGCAGTACTTC
NA | NA | TRBJ1-6 | TRBV12-5 | CASGSAPIPPLHF | TGTGCTAGTGGTTCGGCCCCCATACCCCCCCTCCACTTT
NA | NA | TRBJ1-1 | TRBV7-3 | CASSLTSPGDTEAFF | TGTGCCAGCAGCTTAACCAGTCCGGGGGACACTGAAGCTTTCTTT
NA | NA | TRBJ1-5 | TRBV28 | CASSPPGERNQPQHF | TGTGCCAGCAGTCCTCCTGGTGAGAGGAATCAGCCCCAGCATTTT
NA | TRBD2 | TRBJ2-2 | TRBV27 | CASRAGVSGELFF | TGTGCCAGCCGAGCGGGGGTCTCCGGGGAGCTGTTTTTT
NA | NA | TRBJ2-7 | TRBV25-1 | CASSEGRGGGYEQYF | TGTGCCAGCAGTGAAGGGCGCGGAGGGGGCTACGAGCAGTACTTC
NA | NA | TRBJ2-3 | TRBV7-3 | CASSSRAPTDTQYF | TGTGCCAGCAGCTCCCGGGCGCCCACAGATACGCAGTATTTT
NA | NA | TRBJ1-1 | TRBV4-3 | CASSRTSGGPTEAFF | TGCGCCAGCAGCCGCACCTCGGGAGGGCCCACTGAAGCTTTCTTT
NA | NA | TRBJ2-7 | TRBV11-2 | CASSRTGTYEQYF | TGTGCCAGCAGCCGGACTGGGACCTACGAGCAGTACTTC
NA | NA | TRBJ1-3 | TRBV7-2 | CASSSRRTSGNTIYF | TGTGCCAGCAGCTCAAGACGAACCTCTGGAAACACCATATATTTT
NA | NA | TRBJ2-7 | TRBV6-5 | CASSQRATSYEQYF | TGTGCCAGCAGCCAAAGGGCCACTTCCTACGAGCAGTACTTC